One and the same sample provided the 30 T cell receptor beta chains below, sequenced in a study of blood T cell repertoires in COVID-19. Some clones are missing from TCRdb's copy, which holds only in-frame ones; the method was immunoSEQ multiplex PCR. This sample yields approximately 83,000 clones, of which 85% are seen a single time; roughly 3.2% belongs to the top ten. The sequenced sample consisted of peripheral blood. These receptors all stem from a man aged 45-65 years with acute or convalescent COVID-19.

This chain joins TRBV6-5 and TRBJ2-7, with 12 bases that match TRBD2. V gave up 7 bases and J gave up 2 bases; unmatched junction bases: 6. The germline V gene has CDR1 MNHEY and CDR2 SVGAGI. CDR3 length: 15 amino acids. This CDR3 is CASTKLAGGTYEQYF. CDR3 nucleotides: TGTGCCAGCACAAAACTAGCGGGAGGTACCTACGAGCAGTACTTC.

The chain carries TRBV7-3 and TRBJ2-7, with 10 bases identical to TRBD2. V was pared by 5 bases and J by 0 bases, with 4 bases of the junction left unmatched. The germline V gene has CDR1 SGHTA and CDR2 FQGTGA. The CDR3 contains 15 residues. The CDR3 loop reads CASSTSSGSSYEQYF. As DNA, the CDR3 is TGTGCCAGCAGCACATCTAGCGGGAGCTCCTACGAGCAGTACTTC.

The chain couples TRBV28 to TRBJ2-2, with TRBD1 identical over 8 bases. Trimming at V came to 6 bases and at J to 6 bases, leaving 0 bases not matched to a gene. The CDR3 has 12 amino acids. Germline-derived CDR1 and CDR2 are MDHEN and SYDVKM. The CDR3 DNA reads TGTGCCAGCAGGACAGGGGCCGGGGAGCTGTTTTTT. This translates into CASRTGAGELFF.

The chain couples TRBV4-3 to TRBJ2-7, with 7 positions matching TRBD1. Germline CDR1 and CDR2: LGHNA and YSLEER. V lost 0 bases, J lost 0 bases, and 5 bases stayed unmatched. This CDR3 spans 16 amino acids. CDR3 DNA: TGCGCCAGCAGCCAAGAGCACAGGGGTTACTCCTACGAGCAGTACTTC. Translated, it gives CASSQEHRGYSYEQYF.

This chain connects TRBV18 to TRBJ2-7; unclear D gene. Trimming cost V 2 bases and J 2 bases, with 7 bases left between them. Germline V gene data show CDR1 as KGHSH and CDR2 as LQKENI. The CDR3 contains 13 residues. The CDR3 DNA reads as TGTGCCAGCTCACCAGAATCAGCCTACGAGCAGTACTTC. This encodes CASSPESAYEQYF. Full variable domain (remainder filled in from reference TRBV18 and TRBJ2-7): NAGVMQNPRHLVRRRGQEARLRCSPMKGHSHVYWYRQLPEEGLKFMVYLQKENIIDESGMPKERFSAEFPKEGPSILRIQQVVRGDSAAYFCASSPESAYEQYFGPGTRLTVT.

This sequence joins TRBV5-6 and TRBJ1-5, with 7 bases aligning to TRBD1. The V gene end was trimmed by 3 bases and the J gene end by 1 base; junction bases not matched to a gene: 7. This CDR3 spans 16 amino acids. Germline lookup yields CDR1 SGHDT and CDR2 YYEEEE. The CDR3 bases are TGTGCCAGCAGCTCGGGCAGGGGGAAAAGCAATCAGCCCCAGCATTTT. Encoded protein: CASSSGRGKSNQPQHF.

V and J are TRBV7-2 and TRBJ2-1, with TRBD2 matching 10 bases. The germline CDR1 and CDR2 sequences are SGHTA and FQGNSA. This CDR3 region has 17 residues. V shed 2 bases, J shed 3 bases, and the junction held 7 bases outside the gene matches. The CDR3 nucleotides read TGTGCCAGCAGCTTAAGCGGGAGGGCCGATTTCTACAATGAGCAGTTCTTC. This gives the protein CASSLSGRADFYNEQFF.

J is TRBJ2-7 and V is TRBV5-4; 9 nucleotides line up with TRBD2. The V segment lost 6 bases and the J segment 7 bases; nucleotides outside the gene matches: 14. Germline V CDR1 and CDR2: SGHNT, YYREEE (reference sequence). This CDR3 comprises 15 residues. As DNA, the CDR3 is TGTGCCAGCACCCTCGGGGGCGGGGGGGCCCGTGAGCAGTACTTC. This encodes CASTLGGGGAREQYF.

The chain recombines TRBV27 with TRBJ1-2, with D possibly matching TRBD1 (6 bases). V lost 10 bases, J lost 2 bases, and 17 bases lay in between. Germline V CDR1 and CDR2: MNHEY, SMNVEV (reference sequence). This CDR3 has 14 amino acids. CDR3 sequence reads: CATPIRDTNYGYTF. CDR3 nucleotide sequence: TGTGCCACTCCAATCCGGGACACGAACTATGGCTACACCTTC.

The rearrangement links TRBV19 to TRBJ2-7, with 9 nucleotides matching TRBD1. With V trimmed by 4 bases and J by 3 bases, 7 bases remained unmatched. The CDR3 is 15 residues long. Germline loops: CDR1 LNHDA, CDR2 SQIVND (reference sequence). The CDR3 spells CASSREGQGSYEQYF. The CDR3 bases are TGTGCCAGTAGTAGAGAGGGACAGGGCAGCTACGAGCAGTACTTC.

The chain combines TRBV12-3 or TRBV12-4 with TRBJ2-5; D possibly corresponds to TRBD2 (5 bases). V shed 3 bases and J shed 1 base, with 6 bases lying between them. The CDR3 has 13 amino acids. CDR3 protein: CASSFTSQETQYF. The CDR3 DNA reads TGTGCCAGCAGTTTTACTAGCCAAGAGACCCAGTACTTC.

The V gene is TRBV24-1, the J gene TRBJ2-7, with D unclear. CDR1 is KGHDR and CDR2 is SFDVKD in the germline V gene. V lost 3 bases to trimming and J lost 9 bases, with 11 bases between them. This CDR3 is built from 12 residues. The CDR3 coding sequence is TGTGCCACCAGTGATCCCGCCTCCGGGCAGTACTTC. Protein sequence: CATSDPASGQYF.

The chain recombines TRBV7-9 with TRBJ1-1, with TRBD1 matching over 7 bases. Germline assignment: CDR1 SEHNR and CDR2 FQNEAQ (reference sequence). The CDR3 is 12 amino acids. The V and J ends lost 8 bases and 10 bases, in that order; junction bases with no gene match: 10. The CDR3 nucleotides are TGTGCCAGCGGAGAGGGGGCATACGGAGCTTTCTTT. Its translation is CASGEGAYGAFF.

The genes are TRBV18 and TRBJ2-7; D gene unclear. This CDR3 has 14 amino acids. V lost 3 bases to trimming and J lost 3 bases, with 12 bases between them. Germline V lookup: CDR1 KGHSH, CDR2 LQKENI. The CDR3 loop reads CASSPPSVIYEQYF. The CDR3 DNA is TGTGCCAGCTCACCCCCCTCGGTGATCTACGAGCAGTACTTC.

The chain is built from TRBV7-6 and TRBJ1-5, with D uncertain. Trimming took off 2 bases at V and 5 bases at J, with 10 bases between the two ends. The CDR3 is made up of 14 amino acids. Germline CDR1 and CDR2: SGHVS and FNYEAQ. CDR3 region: CASSLIENDQPQHF. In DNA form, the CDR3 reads TGTGCCAGCAGCTTAATAGAGAATGATCAGCCCCAGCATTTT.

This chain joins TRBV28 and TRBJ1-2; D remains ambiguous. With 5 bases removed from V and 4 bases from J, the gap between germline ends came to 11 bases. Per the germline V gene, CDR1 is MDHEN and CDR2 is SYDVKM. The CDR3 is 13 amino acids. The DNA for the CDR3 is TGTGCCAGCAGTACCCCGCGGAGCTATGGCTACACCTTC. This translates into CASSTPRSYGYTF.

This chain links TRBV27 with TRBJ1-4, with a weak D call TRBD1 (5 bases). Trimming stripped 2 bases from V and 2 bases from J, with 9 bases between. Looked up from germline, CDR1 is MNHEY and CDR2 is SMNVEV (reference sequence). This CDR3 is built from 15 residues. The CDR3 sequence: CASSLRGATNEKLFF. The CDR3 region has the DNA TGTGCCAGCAGTTTAAGGGGTGCTACTAATGAAAAACTGTTTTTT.

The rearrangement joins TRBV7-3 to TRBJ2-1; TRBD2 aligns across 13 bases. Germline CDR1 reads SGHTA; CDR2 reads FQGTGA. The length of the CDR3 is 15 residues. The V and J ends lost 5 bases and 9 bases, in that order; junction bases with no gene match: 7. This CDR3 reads CASSLRTSGSGEQFF. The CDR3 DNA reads TGTGCCAGCAGCCTTAGGACTAGCGGGAGCGGTGAGCAGTTCTTC.

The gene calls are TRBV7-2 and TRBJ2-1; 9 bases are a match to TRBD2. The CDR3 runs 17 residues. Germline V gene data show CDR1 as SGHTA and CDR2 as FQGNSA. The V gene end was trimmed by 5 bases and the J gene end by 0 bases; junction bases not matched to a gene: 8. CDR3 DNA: TGTGCCAGCAGCCCTCGCGGGGGGGAGAGCTCCTACAATGAGCAGTTCTTC. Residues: CASSPRGGESSYNEQFF.

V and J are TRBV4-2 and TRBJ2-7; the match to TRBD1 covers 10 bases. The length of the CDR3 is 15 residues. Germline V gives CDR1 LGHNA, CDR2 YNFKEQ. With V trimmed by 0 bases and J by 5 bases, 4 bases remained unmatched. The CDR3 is CASSQDFGTGDEQYF. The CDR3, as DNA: TGTGCCAGCAGCCAAGATTTCGGGACAGGGGACGAGCAGTACTTC.

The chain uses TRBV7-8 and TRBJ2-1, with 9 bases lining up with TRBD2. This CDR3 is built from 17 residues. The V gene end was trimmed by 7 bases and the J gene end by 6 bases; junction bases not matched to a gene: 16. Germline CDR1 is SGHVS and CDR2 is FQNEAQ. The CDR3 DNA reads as TGTGCCAGCAACACGCAGGGGGGGCTAGCGGGAAGCAATGAGCAGTTCTTC. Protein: CASNTQGGLAGSNEQFF.

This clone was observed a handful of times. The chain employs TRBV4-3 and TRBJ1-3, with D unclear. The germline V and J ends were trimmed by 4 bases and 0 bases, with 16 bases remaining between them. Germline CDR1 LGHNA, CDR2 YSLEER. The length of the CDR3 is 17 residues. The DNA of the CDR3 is TGCGCCAGCAGCCGCCTCCTCGCGGGAGACTCTGGAAACACCATATATTTT. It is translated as CASSRLLAGDSGNTIYF.

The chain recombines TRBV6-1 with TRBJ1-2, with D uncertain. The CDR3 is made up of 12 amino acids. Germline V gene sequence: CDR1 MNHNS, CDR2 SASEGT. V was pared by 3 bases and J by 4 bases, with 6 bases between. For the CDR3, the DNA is TGTGCCAGCAGTGACGGAGGCTATGGCTACACCTTC. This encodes CASSDGGYGYTF.

CDR3 coding DNA: TGTGCCTGGAGTCGACAGGCGACAACTAATGAAAAACTGTTTTTT. Translated, it gives CAWSRQATTNEKLFF. The V gene is TRBV30, the J gene TRBJ1-4, with a weak D call TRBD1 (6 bases). V lost 2 bases, J lost 0 bases, and 10 bases lay in between. CDR1 is GTSNPN and CDR2 is SVGIG in the germline V gene (reference sequence). The CDR3 has 15 amino acids.

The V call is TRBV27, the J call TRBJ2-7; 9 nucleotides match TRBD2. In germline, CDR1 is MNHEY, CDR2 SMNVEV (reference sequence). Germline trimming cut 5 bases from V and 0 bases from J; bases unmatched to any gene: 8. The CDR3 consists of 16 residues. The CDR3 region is CASSLQAGGSSYEQYF. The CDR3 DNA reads TGTGCCAGCAGTCTCCAAGCGGGGGGAAGCTCCTACGAGCAGTACTTC.

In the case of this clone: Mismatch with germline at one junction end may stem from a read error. CDR3 in DNA: TGCGCCAGCAGCCAAGATCTTACCTACGATGAGCAGTTCTTC. Its translation: CASSQDLTYDEQFF. The chain recombines TRBV4-3 with TRBJ2-1; D is unclear. Germline assignment: CDR1 LGHNA and CDR2 YSLEER. The length of the CDR3 is 14 residues.

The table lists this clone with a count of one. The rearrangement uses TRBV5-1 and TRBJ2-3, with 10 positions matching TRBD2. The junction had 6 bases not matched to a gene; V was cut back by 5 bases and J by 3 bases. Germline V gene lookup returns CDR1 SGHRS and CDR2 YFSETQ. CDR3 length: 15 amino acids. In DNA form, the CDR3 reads TGCGCCAGCAGTTTTAGCGGGAGGAGGACAGATACGCAGTATTTT. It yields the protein CASSFSGRRTDTQYF.

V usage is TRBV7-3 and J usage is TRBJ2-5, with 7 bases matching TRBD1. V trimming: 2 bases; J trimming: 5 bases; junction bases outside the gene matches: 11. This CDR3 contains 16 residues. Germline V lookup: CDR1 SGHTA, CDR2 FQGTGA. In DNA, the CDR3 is TGTGCCAGCAGCTTAGAAGCCCGACAGGGTTTGGAGACCCAGTACTTC. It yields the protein CASSLEARQGLETQYF.

The CDR3 nucleotides read TGTGCCATCAGTGACCGCGCGGTAGCGGGAGGTACAGATACGCAGTATTTT. Residues: CAISDRAVAGGTDTQYF. The chain employs TRBV10-3 and TRBJ2-3; 10 bases are shared with TRBD2. Germline-derived CDR1 and CDR2 are ENHRY and SYGVKD. The ends lost 3 bases at V and 3 bases at J; junction bases unmatched: 9. The CDR3 spans 17 residues.

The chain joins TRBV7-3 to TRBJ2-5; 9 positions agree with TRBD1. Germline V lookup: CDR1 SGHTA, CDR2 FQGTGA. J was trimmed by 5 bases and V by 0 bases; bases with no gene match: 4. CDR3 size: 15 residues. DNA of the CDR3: TGTGCCAGCAGCTTAACGGCGGACAGGGGCGAGACCCAGTACTTC. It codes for CASSLTADRGETQYF.